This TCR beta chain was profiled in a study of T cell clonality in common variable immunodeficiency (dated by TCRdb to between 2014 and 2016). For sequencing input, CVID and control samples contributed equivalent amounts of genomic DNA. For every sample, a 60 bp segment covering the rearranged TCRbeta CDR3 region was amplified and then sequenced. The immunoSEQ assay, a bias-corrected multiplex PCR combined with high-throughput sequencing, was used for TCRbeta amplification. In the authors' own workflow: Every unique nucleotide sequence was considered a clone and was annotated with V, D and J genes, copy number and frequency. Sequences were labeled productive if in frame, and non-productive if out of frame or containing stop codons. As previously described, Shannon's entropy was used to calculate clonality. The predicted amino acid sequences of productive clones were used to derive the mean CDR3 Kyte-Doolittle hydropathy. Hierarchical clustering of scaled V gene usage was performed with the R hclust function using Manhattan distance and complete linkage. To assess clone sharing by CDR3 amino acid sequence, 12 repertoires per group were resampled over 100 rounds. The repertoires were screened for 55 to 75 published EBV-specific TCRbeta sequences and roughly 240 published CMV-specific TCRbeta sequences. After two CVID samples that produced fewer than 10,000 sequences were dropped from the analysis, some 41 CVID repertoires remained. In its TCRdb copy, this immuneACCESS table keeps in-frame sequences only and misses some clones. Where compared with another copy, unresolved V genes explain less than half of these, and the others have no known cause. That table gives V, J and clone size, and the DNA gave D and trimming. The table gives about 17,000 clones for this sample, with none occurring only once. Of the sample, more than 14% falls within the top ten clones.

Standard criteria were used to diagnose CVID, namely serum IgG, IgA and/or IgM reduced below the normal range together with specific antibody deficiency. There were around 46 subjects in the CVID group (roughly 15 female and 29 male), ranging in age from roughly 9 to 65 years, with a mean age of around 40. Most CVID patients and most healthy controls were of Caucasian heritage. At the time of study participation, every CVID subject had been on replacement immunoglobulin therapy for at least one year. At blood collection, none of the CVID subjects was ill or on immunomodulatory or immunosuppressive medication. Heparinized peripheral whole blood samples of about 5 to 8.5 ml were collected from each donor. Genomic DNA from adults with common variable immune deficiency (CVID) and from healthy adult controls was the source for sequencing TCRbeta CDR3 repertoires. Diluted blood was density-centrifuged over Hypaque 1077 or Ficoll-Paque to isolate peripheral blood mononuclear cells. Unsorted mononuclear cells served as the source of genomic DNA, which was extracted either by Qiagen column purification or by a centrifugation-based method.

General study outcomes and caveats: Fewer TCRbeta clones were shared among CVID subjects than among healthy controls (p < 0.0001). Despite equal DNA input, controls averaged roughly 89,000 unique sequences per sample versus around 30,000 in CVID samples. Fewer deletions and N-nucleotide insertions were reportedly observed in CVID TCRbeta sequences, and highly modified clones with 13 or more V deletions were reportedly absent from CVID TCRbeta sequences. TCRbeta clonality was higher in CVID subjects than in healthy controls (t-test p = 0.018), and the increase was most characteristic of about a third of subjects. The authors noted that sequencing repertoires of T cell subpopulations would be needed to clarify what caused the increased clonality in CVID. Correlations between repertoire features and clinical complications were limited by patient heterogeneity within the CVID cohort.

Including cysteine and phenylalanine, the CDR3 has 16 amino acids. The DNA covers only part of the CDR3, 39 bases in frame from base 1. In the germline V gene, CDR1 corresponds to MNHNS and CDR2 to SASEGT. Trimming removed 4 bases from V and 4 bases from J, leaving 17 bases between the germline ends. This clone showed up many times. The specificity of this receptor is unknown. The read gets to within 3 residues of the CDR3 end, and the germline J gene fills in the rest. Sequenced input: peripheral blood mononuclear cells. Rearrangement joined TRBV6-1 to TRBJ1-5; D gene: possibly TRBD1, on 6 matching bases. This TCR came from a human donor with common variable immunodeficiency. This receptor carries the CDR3 CASSAKGRGENQPQHF. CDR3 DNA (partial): TGTGCCAGCAGTGCGAAGGGCAGGGGAGAAAATCAGCCC.